The rows below give T cell receptor beta chains drawn from one sample of a study of radiotherapy plus CTLA-4 blockade in lung cancer. Data came from immunoSEQ multiplex PCR; TCRdb stores just in-frame clones and leaves some out. The sample includes approximately 45,000 clones, roughly 63% of them seen just once. This sample comprised peripheral blood, obtained from a patient treated with radiotherapy plus ipilimumab. The source is a human donor with non-small cell lung cancer who had a partial response to radiotherapy plus ipilimumab. Both conserved end residues are part of each CDR3. A D gene is named only where the DNA matches it firmly. Size tells how often a clone was seen (once, few, many) or the class of an expanded clone, and some rows leave it out.

V gene: TRBV6-1; J gene: TRBJ2-7; D gene: .; clone size: once; CDR3 protein: CASSQQVSSYEQYF; CDR3 DNA: TGTGCCAGCAGCCAGCAGGTTAGCTCCTACGAGCAGTACTTC
V gene: TRBV5-1; J gene: TRBJ2-5; D gene: .; clone size: once; CDR3 protein: CASSRRWGEQETQYF; CDR3 DNA: TGCGCCAGCAGCCGCCGTTGGGGGGAGCAAGAGACCCAGTACTTC
V gene: TRBV11-3; J gene: TRBJ2-5; D gene: TRBD2; clone size: .; CDR3 protein: CASSASWGGGETQYF; CDR3 DNA: TGTGCCAGCAGCGCTTCGTGGGGGGGTGGAGAGACCCAGTACTTC
V gene: TRBV7-7; J gene: TRBJ2-6; D gene: .; clone size: once; CDR3 protein: CASSIEWPQSRANVLTF; CDR3 DNA: TGTGCCAGCAGCATTGAATGGCCACAAAGTCGGGCCAACGTCCTGACTTTC
V gene: TRBV2; J gene: TRBJ1-2; D gene: .; clone size: .; CDR3 protein: CASRRDDDGYTF; CDR3 DNA: TGTGCCAGCAGGAGGGATGATGATGGCTACACCTTC
V gene: TRBV27; J gene: TRBJ2-1; D gene: .; clone size: once; CDR3 protein: CASLGGDWFF; CDR3 DNA: TGTGCCAGCCTAGGAGGGGACTGGTTCTTC
V gene: TRBV9; J gene: TRBJ2-7; D gene: .; clone size: .; CDR3 protein: CASSTRSRPLQGRNEQYF; CDR3 DNA: TGTGCCAGCAGCACCCGAAGCCGGCCATTACAGGGGAGGAACGAGCAGTACTTC
V gene: TRBV5-1; J gene: TRBJ2-7; D gene: .; clone size: .; CDR3 protein: CASSLNPGVTYEQYF; CDR3 DNA: TGCGCCAGCAGCTTGAACCCAGGGGTGACCTACGAGCAGTACTTC
V gene: TRBV10-3; J gene: TRBJ1-1; D gene: TRBD1; clone size: .; CDR3 protein: CAISGEQGSTEAFF; CDR3 DNA: TGTGCCATCAGTGGAGAACAGGGGTCCACTGAAGCTTTCTTT
V gene: TRBV2; J gene: TRBJ2-1; D gene: .; clone size: .; CDR3 protein: CASTGTSSYNEQFF; CDR3 DNA: TGTGCCAGTACCGGGACTTCCTCCTACAATGAGCAGTTCTTC
V gene: TRBV5-1; J gene: TRBJ2-6; D gene: TRBD1; clone size: .; CDR3 protein: CASSQGQAGANVLTF; CDR3 DNA: TGCGCCAGCAGCCAAGGACAGGCTGGGGCCAACGTCCTGACTTTC
V gene: TRBV18; J gene: TRBJ2-2; D gene: .; clone size: few; CDR3 protein: CASSATTGTDTGELFF; CDR3 DNA: TGTGCCAGCTCCGCAACGACAGGTACCGACACCGGGGAGCTGTTTTTT
V gene: TRBV10-3; J gene: TRBJ2-3; D gene: TRBD2; clone size: once; CDR3 protein: CAISEGRGADTQYF; CDR3 DNA: TGTGCCATCAGTGAAGGGAGGGGAGCAGATACGCAGTATTTT
V gene: TRBV6-5; J gene: TRBJ2-7; D gene: TRBD2; clone size: .; CDR3 protein: CASSRGSGTYEQYF; CDR3 DNA: TGTGCCAGCAGCCGAGGCAGCGGGACCTACGAGCAGTACTTC
V gene: TRBV12-5; J gene: TRBJ2-2; D gene: .; clone size: .; CDR3 protein: CASGSPGGSPGELFF; CDR3 DNA: TGTGCTAGTGGTTCTCCCGGGGGTTCACCCGGGGAGCTGTTTTTT
V gene: TRBV7-6; J gene: TRBJ1-1; D gene: TRBD1; clone size: .; CDR3 protein: CASSAGTGMNTEAFF; CDR3 DNA: TGTGCCAGCAGTGCCGGGACAGGGATGAACACTGAAGCTTTCTTT
V gene: TRBV6-5; J gene: TRBJ1-2; D gene: TRBD1; clone size: .; CDR3 protein: CASSLTGDYGYTF; CDR3 DNA: TGTGCCAGCAGTTTAACAGGGGACTATGGCTACACCTTC
V gene: TRBV1; J gene: TRBJ2-7; D gene: .; clone size: .; CDR3 protein: CTSSQPTEGDRGLLYEQYF; CDR3 DNA: TGCACCAGCAGCCAACCTACCGAGGGGGACAGGGGCTTACTCTACGAGCAGTACTTC
V gene: TRBV15; J gene: TRBJ1-2; D gene: TRBD1; clone size: .; CDR3 protein: CATSRDGGGYGYTF; CDR3 DNA: TGTGCCACCAGCAGAGACGGAGGGGGCTACGGCTACACCTTC
V gene: TRBV6-1; J gene: TRBJ1-4; D gene: TRBD1; clone size: .; CDR3 protein: CASSRQGHNEKLFF; CDR3 DNA: TGTGCCAGCAGTCGACAGGGGCATAATGAAAAACTGTTTTTT
V gene: TRBV25-1; J gene: TRBJ1-2; D gene: .; clone size: .; CDR3 protein: CASPPSFPYDTYGYTF; CDR3 DNA: TGTGCCAGCCCTCCGAGCTTCCCCTACGACACGTATGGCTACACCTTC
V gene: TRBV2; J gene: TRBJ2-7; D gene: TRBD1; clone size: few; CDR3 protein: CASSVGSGGVGEQYF; CDR3 DNA: TGTGCCAGCAGCGTAGGGTCAGGGGGCGTTGGCGAGCAGTACTTC
V gene: TRBV30; J gene: TRBJ2-2; D gene: TRBD2; clone size: .; CDR3 protein: CAWSVRVGGPHTGELFF; CDR3 DNA: TGTGCCTGGAGTGTACGGGTGGGAGGGCCCCACACCGGGGAGCTGTTTTTT
V gene: TRBV27; J gene: TRBJ2-1; D gene: .; clone size: once; CDR3 protein: CASSPVIYNEQFF; CDR3 DNA: TGTGCCAGCAGTCCCGTAATTTACAATGAGCAGTTCTTC
V gene: TRBV2; J gene: TRBJ1-3; D gene: .; clone size: many; CDR3 protein: CASSQGPNSGNTIYF; CDR3 DNA: TGTGCCAGCAGCCAGGGGCCCAACTCTGGAAACACCATATATTTT
V gene: TRBV5-4; J gene: TRBJ2-5; D gene: .; clone size: .; CDR3 protein: CASSLAGGQQQETQYF; CDR3 DNA: TGTGCCAGCAGCTTGGCCGGAGGACAGCAGCAAGAGACCCAGTACTTC
V gene: TRBV7-2; J gene: TRBJ1-2; D gene: .; clone size: .; CDR3 protein: CASSYGGTYGYTF; CDR3 DNA: TGTGCCAGCAGCTACGGAGGGACCTATGGCTACACCTTC
V gene: TRBV6-1; J gene: TRBJ1-6; D gene: .; clone size: .; CDR3 protein: CASSQTGFNSPLHF; CDR3 DNA: TGTGCCAGCAGCCAGACAGGATTTAATTCCCCCCTCCACTTT
V gene: TRBV30; J gene: TRBJ2-6; D gene: TRBD1; clone size: once; CDR3 protein: CAWSRGSRSVSGANVLTF; CDR3 DNA: TGTGCCTGGAGCAGGGGGAGCAGATCGGTTTCTGGGGCCAACGTCCTGACTTTC
V gene: TRBV7-3; J gene: TRBJ2-3; D gene: TRBD1; clone size: .; CDR3 protein: CASSAGQGNTDTQYF; CDR3 DNA: TGTGCCAGCAGTGCGGGACAGGGTAACACAGATACGCAGTATTTT
V gene: TRBV28; J gene: TRBJ1-1; D gene: .; clone size: .; CDR3 protein: CASSFNRNTEAFF; CDR3 DNA: TGTGCCAGCAGTTTTAACAGGAACACTGAAGCTTTCTTT
V gene: TRBV7-8; J gene: TRBJ2-2; D gene: .; clone size: few; CDR3 protein: CASSLQYTGELFF; CDR3 DNA: TGTGCCAGCAGCTTACAGTACACCGGGGAGCTGTTTTTT
V gene: TRBV7-9; J gene: TRBJ2-2; D gene: .; clone size: .; CDR3 protein: CASSHGGTGELFF; CDR3 DNA: TGTGCCAGCAGCCACGGCGGGACCGGGGAGCTGTTTTTT
V gene: TRBV5-6; J gene: TRBJ1-2; D gene: .; clone size: .; CDR3 protein: CASSLDSDYGYTF; CDR3 DNA: TGTGCCAGCAGCTTGGACAGTGACTATGGCTACACCTTC
V gene: TRBV2; J gene: TRBJ2-5; D gene: TRBD2; clone size: .; CDR3 protein: CASSVGLAGAETQYF; CDR3 DNA: TGTGCCAGCAGTGTGGGACTAGCGGGAGCGGAGACCCAGTACTTC
V gene: TRBV6-5; J gene: TRBJ2-7; D gene: TRBD2; clone size: few; CDR3 protein: CASSLNSGGTYEQYF; CDR3 DNA: TGTGCCAGCAGTTTGAATAGCGGGGGGACCTACGAGCAGTACTTC
V gene: TRBV7-9; J gene: TRBJ2-1; D gene: .; clone size: .; CDR3 protein: CASSIPTPVAEQFF; CDR3 DNA: TGTGCCAGCAGCATACCTACCCCAGTAGCGGAGCAGTTCTTC
V gene: TRBV7-9; J gene: TRBJ2-1; D gene: .; clone size: .; CDR3 protein: CASSLARRSSYNEQFF; CDR3 DNA: TGTGCCAGCAGCCTGGCTAGGAGGAGCTCCTACAATGAGCAGTTCTTC
V gene: TRBV7-3; J gene: TRBJ1-6; D gene: TRBD1; clone size: .; CDR3 protein: CASSLTVLRTGFSPLHF; CDR3 DNA: TGTGCCAGCAGCTTAACCGTTCTAAGGACAGGTTTTTCACCCCTCCACTTT
V gene: TRBV10-2; J gene: TRBJ2-7; D gene: TRBD2; clone size: .; CDR3 protein: CASSEVRRSGLANPYEQYF; CDR3 DNA: TGCGCCAGCAGTGAAGTTCGCCGCTCGGGACTAGCGAATCCCTACGAGCAGTACTTC
V gene: TRBV5-6; J gene: TRBJ2-1; D gene: .; clone size: .; CDR3 protein: CASSLASGHEQFF; CDR3 DNA: TGTGCCAGCAGCTTGGCGTCTGGGCATGAGCAGTTCTTC
V gene: TRBV19; J gene: TRBJ2-5; D gene: .; clone size: .; CDR3 protein: CASSMQRGETQYF; CDR3 DNA: TGTGCCAGTAGTATGCAGAGGGGGGAGACCCAGTACTTC
V gene: TRBV4-1; J gene: TRBJ2-7; D gene: .; clone size: .; CDR3 protein: CASSQEEGYEQYF; CDR3 DNA: TGCGCCAGCAGCCAAGAAGAGGGCTACGAGCAGTACTTC
V gene: TRBV14; J gene: TRBJ2-3; D gene: TRBD1; clone size: .; CDR3 protein: CASSPLQGADTQYF; CDR3 DNA: TGTGCCAGCAGCCCTCTGCAGGGGGCAGATACGCAGTATTTT
V gene: TRBV10-1; J gene: TRBJ2-3; D gene: .; clone size: .; CDR3 protein: CASSERGPASTDTQYF; CDR3 DNA: TGCGCCAGCAGTGAGAGGGGTCCAGCTAGCACAGATACGCAGTATTTT
V gene: TRBV29-1; J gene: TRBJ2-7; D gene: .; clone size: .; CDR3 protein: CSVEDGSSYEQYF; CDR3 DNA: TGCAGCGTCGAGGACGGGAGCTCCTACGAGCAGTACTTC
V gene: TRBV7-3; J gene: TRBJ1-1; D gene: TRBD1; clone size: few; CDR3 protein: CASSGQGARNTEAFF; CDR3 DNA: TGTGCCAGCAGCGGTCAGGGGGCGAGGAACACTGAAGCTTTCTTT
V gene: TRBV5-1; J gene: TRBJ2-7; D gene: .; clone size: .; CDR3 protein: CASSFGSEPYEQYF; CDR3 DNA: TGCGCCAGCAGCTTCGGTAGCGAACCCTACGAGCAGTACTTC
V gene: TRBV9; J gene: TRBJ2-1; D gene: TRBD2; clone size: few; CDR3 protein: CASSVGPAGGENEQFF; CDR3 DNA: TGTGCCAGCAGCGTAGGACCAGCGGGGGGGGAGAATGAGCAGTTCTTC